These 4 T cell receptor beta chains were all obtained from the same sample, sequenced in a study of T cells in Graves' hyperthyroidism and ophthalmopathy. The investigators amplified TCR beta CDR3 regions from RNA transcripts. First-round RT-PCR targeting the TCR CDR3 was performed with the HTBI primer set. MiXCR was run by TCRdb on the multiplex PCR reads, yielding one entry per CDR3 protein. The table has 380,000 or so distinct CDR3 sequences, about a fifth seen once. The material sequenced was blood. These receptor sequences come from a woman aged 18-29 years with Graves' hyperthyroidism.

Only a few counts were recorded for this clonotype. The junction differs from germline at one of its ends, possibly a read error. The chain recombines TRBV20-1 with TRBJ2-4; D remains unclear. The CDR3 has 15 amino acids. Looked up from germline, CDR1 is DFQATT and CDR2 is SNEGSKA (reference sequence). CDR3 sequence: CSAIRDWDSVNIKYF. DNA for the CDR3: TGCAGTGCCATTCGCGATTGGGATTCTGTAAACATTAAGTACTTC.

This clonotype was counted at least ten times. The CDR3, as DNA: TGTGCCTGGGCAGGTTCCTACGAGCAGTACTTC. It encodes CAWAGSYEQYF. The V gene is TRBV30, the J gene TRBJ2-7, with unresolved D. The CDR3 extends over 11 amino acids. From germline, CDR1 is GTSNPN and CDR2 SVGIG (reference sequence). The V end lost 5 bases, the J end lost 1 base, and 6 bases lay between the germline ends. Supplemented by reference TRBV30 and TRBJ2-7, the full variable domain reads SQTIHQWPATLVQPVGSPLSLECTVEGTSNPNLYWYRQAAGRGLQLLFYSVGIGQISSEVPQNLSASRPQDRQFILSSKKLLLSDSGFYLCAWAGSYEQYFGPGTRLTVT.

This chain uses TRBV18 with TRBJ1-6; D perhaps matches TRBD1 (5 bases). This CDR3 comprises 15 residues. Looked up from germline, CDR1 is KGHSH and CDR2 is LQKENI. V was pared by 3 bases and J by 8 bases, with 14 bases between. As DNA, the CDR3 is TGTGCCAGCTCACCTTCTACTCAGGGTGATTCACCCCTCCACTTT. Its translation: CASSPSTQGDSPLHF.

This clonotype was counted ten times or more. V gene TRBV20-1 combines with J gene TRBJ2-7, with 9 positions matching TRBD2. Trimming removed 0 bases from V and 3 bases from J; junction bases left unmatched: 3. Germline V gene lookup returns CDR1 DFQATT and CDR2 SNEGSKA (reference sequence). The CDR3 loop spans 14 amino acids. The CDR3 coding sequence is TGCAGTGCTAGAGAGGGGACTAGCAGCTACGAGCAGTACTTC. Protein: CSAREGTSSYEQYF.